These 25 T cell receptor beta chains were all obtained from the same sample, sequenced in a study of cytomegalovirus exposure and HLA in healthy donors. Primers: 60 Vbeta forward and 13 Jbeta reverse. Assay: immunoSEQ multiplex PCR; the TCRdb copy retains only in-frame clones and omits some. The sample holds roughly 150,000 clones; roughly 80% are singletons and the top ten take about 6.1%. The material sequenced was PBMCs. The origin of the receptors is a woman aged 45-65 years in good health and CMV-seropositive.

The J gene is TRBJ2-7, the V gene TRBV30; the D gene is possibly TRBD2 (6 bases). With 4 bases removed from V and 7 bases from J, the gap between germline ends came to 14 bases. The CDR3 contains 12 residues. Germline V CDR1 and CDR2: GTSNPN, SVGIG (reference sequence). DNA for the CDR3: TGTGCCTGGACATGGGGAGGAGGGGAGCAGTACTTC. Translated: CAWTWGGGEQYF.

The V and J genes are TRBV2 and TRBJ2-7, with a weak D call TRBD1 (5 bases). V lost 5 bases, J lost 4 bases, and 9 bases lay in between. Per germline, CDR1 SNHLY and CDR2 FYNNEI. CDR3 length equals 12 residues. The CDR3, as DNA: TGTGCCAGCAGTCAACAGGAATACGAGCAGTACTTC. It yields the protein CASSQQEYEQYF.

This chain joins TRBV11-2 and TRBJ1-5; no definite D call. CDR3 length: 14 amino acids. V was cut by 1 base and J by 5 bases, with 9 bases left in between. Germline CDR1 and CDR2: SGHAT and FQNNGV. CDR3 sequence reads: CASSLGGNHQPQHF. CDR3 bases: TGTGCCAGCAGCTTAGGAGGGAACCATCAGCCCCAGCATTTT.

The chain employs TRBV7-2 and TRBJ1-3; weak D call: TRBD1 (6 bases). The germline CDR1 and CDR2 sequences are SGHTA and FQGNSA. The CDR3 extends over 16 amino acids. V lost 1 base to trimming and J lost 4 bases, with 14 bases between them. The DNA of the CDR3 is TGTGCCAGCAGCTTAGTAGGGGGGGAGGGAGGAAACACCATATATTTT. Translated: CASSLVGGEGGNTIYF.

This chain uses TRBV10-2 with TRBJ1-6; no definite D call. Germline V gene lookup returns CDR1 WSHSY and CDR2 SAAADI. The CDR3 spans 14 residues. V lost 8 bases to trimming and J lost 14 bases, with 22 bases between them. For the CDR3, the DNA is TGCGCCAGCTGGCAAGGTTTTGGGCCATTGACCCTCCACTTT. It codes for CASWQGFGPLTLHF.

The chain carries TRBV30 and TRBJ2-7, with 7 bases aligning to TRBD1. The CDR3 has 12 residues. The ends lost 3 bases at V and 2 bases at J; junction bases unmatched: 1. CDR1 is GTSNPN and CDR2 is SVGIG in the germline V gene (reference sequence). The CDR3 sequence is CAWSRGTYEQYF. The DNA of the CDR3 is TGTGCCTGGAGCAGGGGGACCTACGAGCAGTACTTC.

This clone was picked up a small number of times. The rearrangement joins TRBV2 to TRBJ2-2; the match to TRBD2 covers 9 bases. With 8 bases clipped from V and 3 bases from J, the junction kept 7 bases outside the gene matches. Germline CDR1 is SNHLY and CDR2 is FYNNEI. The CDR3 is made up of 15 amino acids. CDR3 nucleotides: TGTGCCAGCGGCTCTAGCGGGGATCACACCGGGGAGCTGTTTTTT. Protein sequence: CASGSSGDHTGELFF.

V is TRBV2 and J is TRBJ1-5, with 9 bases matching TRBD1. Per the germline V gene, CDR1 is SNHLY and CDR2 is FYNNEI. V gave up 5 bases and J gave up 15 bases; unmatched junction bases: 8. The CDR3 consists of 12 residues. The CDR3 DNA follows: TGTGCCAGCAGTCTTACAGGGGGCGGAGGGCATTTT. Protein: CASSLTGGGGHF.

V usage is TRBV6-1 and J usage is TRBJ2-1; 10 nucleotides align to TRBD1. Germline CDR1 MNHNS, CDR2 SASEGT. The CDR3 loop spans 14 amino acids. With V trimmed by 4 bases and J by 7 bases, 4 bases remained unmatched. The CDR3 loop reads CASSATGGMNEQFF. For the CDR3, the DNA is TGTGCCAGCAGTGCGACAGGGGGCATGAATGAGCAGTTCTTC.

This clone was recorded once. J is TRBJ2-1 and V is TRBV15, with D possibly TRBD2 on 6 matching bases. CDR1 is LNHNV and CDR2 is YYDKDF in the germline V gene (reference sequence). This CDR3 region has 14 residues. Between the trimmed V and J ends, which lost 0 bases and 9 bases, there was a span of 12 bases. The CDR3 reads CATSRDGGFGEQFF. Here the CDR3 DNA reads TGTGCCACCAGCAGAGATGGAGGGTTCGGTGAGCAGTTCTTC.

The V and J genes are TRBV20-1 and TRBJ1-1; D unresolved. The ends were cut back, 8 bases at V and 1 base at J, with 8 bases in the middle. Germline loops: CDR1 DFQATT, CDR2 SNEGSKA (reference sequence). The CDR3 has 11 residues. The CDR3 protein is CSLSGNTEAFF. CDR3 coding DNA: TGCAGTTTATCGGGGAACACTGAAGCTTTCTTT.

V and J are TRBV27 and TRBJ1-4; TRBD1 matches at 10 bases. V was pared by 6 bases and J by 7 bases, with 5 bases of the junction left unmatched. The CDR3 totals 14 residues. Germline V CDR1 and CDR2: MNHEY, SMNVEV (reference sequence). CDR3 nucleotide sequence: TGTGCCAGCAGACGACAGGGGGCGGGTGAAAAACTGTTTTTT. It encodes CASRRQGAGEKLFF.

The V gene is TRBV12-2, the J gene TRBJ2-1; the D call in the table, TRBD1, was not verified against the DNA. TRBV12-2 is a pseudogene. The CDR3 consists of 15 residues. Here the CDR3 reads CASRLPGMTHNEQFF. CDR3 nucleotide sequence: TGTGCAAGTCGCTTACCCGGTATGACACACAATGAGCAGTTCTTC.

The CDR3 region is CASGWDWTDTQYF. The CDR3 bases are TGTGCTAGTGGTTGGGATTGGACTGATACGCAGTATTTT. The chain uses TRBV12-5 and TRBJ2-3; D may be TRBD2 (5 bases). The CDR3 consists of 13 residues. With 4 bases removed from V and 6 bases from J, the gap between germline ends came to 11 bases. Germline CDR1 and CDR2: LGHNT and FRNRAP.

This chain links TRBV18 with TRBJ1-1; D is unresolved. Trimming pared 0 bases from V and 1 base from J, leaving 9 bases between. The CDR3 has 15 residues. Germline assignment: CDR1 KGHSH and CDR2 LQKENI. The CDR3 coding sequence is TGTGCCAGCTCACCACCATCCAGCGGGAACACTGAAGCTTTCTTT. Translation: CASSPPSSGNTEAFF.

The V and J genes are TRBV29-1 and TRBJ1-4; 7 nucleotides align to TRBD1. V lost 7 bases and J lost 8; bases outside the gene matches: 13. Germline V gene sequence: CDR1 SQVTM, CDR2 ANQGSEA. CDR3 length: 14 amino acids. The CDR3 DNA reads as TGCAGCGCCGTATTGCAGGGGGTAAGGGAAAAACTGTTTTTT. Translated, it gives CSAVLQGVREKLFF.

The genes are TRBV2 and TRBJ1-1; no clear D gene. In germline, CDR1 is SNHLY, CDR2 FYNNEI. Trimming removed 7 bases at V and 0 bases at J, with 9 bases between. The CDR3 covers 13 residues. In DNA form, the CDR3 reads TGTGCCAGCACCGAAGGAGTGAACACTGAAGCTTTCTTT. Translation gives CASTEGVNTEAFF.

V usage is TRBV7-9 and J usage is TRBJ1-6, with 9 bases matching TRBD1. CDR1 is SEHNR and CDR2 is FQNEAQ in the germline V gene (reference sequence). The CDR3 loop spans 15 amino acids. V shed 3 bases and J 8 bases; nucleotides not matched to a gene: 5. CDR3: CASSLGQGRDSPLHF. CDR3 DNA: TGTGCCAGCAGCTTGGGACAGGGTCGGGATTCACCCCTCCACTTT.

This chain joins TRBV6-5 and TRBJ1-2; no clear D gene. CDR3 length: 15 residues. V lost 0 bases, J lost 1 base, and 9 bases lay in between. From germline, CDR1 is MNHEY and CDR2 SVGAGI. CDR3 DNA sequence: TGTGCCAGCAGTTACTCCCGGGGAGTTAACTATGGCTACACCTTC. Protein sequence: CASSYSRGVNYGYTF.

In this sample, this clone turned up once. The chain recombines TRBV11-2 with TRBJ2-5, with 8 bases matching TRBD1. Trimming at V came to 5 bases and at J to 1 base, leaving 9 bases not matched to a gene. This CDR3 comprises 16 residues. Looked up from germline, CDR1 is SGHAT and CDR2 is FQNNGV. CDR3 in DNA: TGTGCCAGCAGCAAGATTCGGACAGGGCCCCAAGAGACCCAGTACTTC. Translating gives CASSKIRTGPQETQYF.

The chain uses TRBV5-1 and TRBJ2-1; TRBD2 agrees at 10 bases. The CDR3 is 15 residues long. Per the germline V gene, CDR1 is SGHRS and CDR2 is YFSETQ. J gave up 6 bases and V 3 bases, and 6 bases lay outside the gene matches. The CDR3 protein is CASSSPGTSVNEQFF. DNA of the CDR3: TGCGCCAGCAGCTCCCCCGGGACTAGCGTCAATGAGCAGTTCTTC.

The chain couples TRBV21-1 to TRBJ1-4; the table calls TRBD1, which could not be checked here. TRBV21-1 counts as a pseudogene. CDR3 length equals 18 residues. This chain's CDR3 is CASSKKVLPGQNNEKLFF. For the CDR3, the DNA is TGTGCCAGCAGCAAAAAGGTCCTTCCGGGACAAAATAATGAAAAACTGTTTTTT.

The genes are TRBV5-4 and TRBJ1-4; D unresolved. V was cut by 0 bases and J by 8 bases, with 17 bases left in between. The CDR3 length is 16 residues. Germline CDR1 is SGHNT and CDR2 is YYREEE (reference sequence). CDR3 sequence (DNA): TGTGCCAGCAGCTTGGGAGTTGACTTCGGAAGCGAAAAACTGTTTTTT. Amino acids: CASSLGVDFGSEKLFF.

The chain combines TRBV5-1 with TRBJ1-1; tentative D call: TRBD1 (6 bases). The CDR3 has 13 amino acids. Per germline, CDR1 SGHRS and CDR2 YFSETQ. Trimming removed 3 bases from V and 4 bases from J, with 10 bases in between. The CDR3 region is CASSWGQGTEAFF. Here the CDR3 DNA reads TGCGCCAGCAGCTGGGGACAAGGCACTGAAGCTTTCTTT.

With respect to this clone: At the DNA level, this CDR3 is encoded by other sequences in the same sample as well. This chain joins TRBV6-1 and TRBJ1-1; 7 nucleotides match TRBD1. Germline CDR1 and CDR2: MNHNS and SASEGT. The ends lost 8 bases at V and 2 bases at J; junction bases unmatched: 5. CDR3 length: 13 residues. CDR3 amino acids: CASSRTGNTEAFF. The CDR3 DNA reads as TGTGCCAGCTCCCGGACAGGTAACACTGAAGCTTTCTTT.